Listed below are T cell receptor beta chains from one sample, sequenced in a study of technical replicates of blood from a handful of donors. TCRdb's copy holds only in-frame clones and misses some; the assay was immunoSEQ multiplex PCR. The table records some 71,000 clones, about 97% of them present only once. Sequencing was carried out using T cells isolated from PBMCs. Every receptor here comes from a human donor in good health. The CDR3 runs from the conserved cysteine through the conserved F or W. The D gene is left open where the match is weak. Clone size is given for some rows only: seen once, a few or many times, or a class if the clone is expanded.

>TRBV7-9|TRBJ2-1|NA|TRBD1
TGTGCCAGCAAGGGGACAGGTTACTACAATGAGCAGTTCTTC
CASKGTGYYNEQFF
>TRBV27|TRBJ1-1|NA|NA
TGTGCCAGCAGTTTATTGACAGGTTTTAACACTGAAGCTTTCTTT
CASSLLTGFNTEAFF
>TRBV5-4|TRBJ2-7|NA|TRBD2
TGTGCCAGCAGCTTAGCCCCGGGACTAGCGGGAGGGTCCTACGAGCAGTACTTC
CASSLAPGLAGGSYEQYF
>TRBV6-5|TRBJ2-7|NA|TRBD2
TGTGCCAGCGGCCGGACTAGCGGCTACGAGCAGTACTTC
CASGRTSGYEQYF
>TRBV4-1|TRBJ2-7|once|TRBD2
TGCGCCAGCAGCCAAGATTGGACGGGAGGCTCCTACGAGCAGTACTTC
CASSQDWTGGSYEQYF
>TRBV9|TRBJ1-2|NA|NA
TGTGCCAGCAGCCTCGGTCTGGGGCGAGGCTACACCTTC
CASSLGLGRGYTF
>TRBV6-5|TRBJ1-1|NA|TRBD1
TGTGCCAGCAGTTACTCGGACAGGCGGGCCAACACTGAAGCTTTCTTT
CASSYSDRRANTEAFF
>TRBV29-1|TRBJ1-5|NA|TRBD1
TGCAGCGTTCGCGACAGGGAAGGGGCCCCTCAGCCCCAGCATTTT
CSVRDREGAPQPQHF
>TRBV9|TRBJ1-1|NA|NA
TGTGCCAGCACCATTTATGACTGGAACACTGAAGCTTTCTTT
CASTIYDWNTEAFF
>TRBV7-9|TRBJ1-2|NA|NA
TGTGCCAGCAGCCCCGTCGCAGGGGAGGGAGCTAATGGCTACACCTTC
CASSPVAGEGANGYTF
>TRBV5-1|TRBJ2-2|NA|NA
TGCGCCAGCAGCCCGGGAGTCCGGGGAGTACAAACCGGGGAGCTGTTTTTT
CASSPGVRGVQTGELFF
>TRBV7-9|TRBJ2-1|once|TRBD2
TGTGCCAGCAGCTCCCTGACTAGCGCAAGCTCCTACAATGAGCAGTTCTTC
CASSSLTSASSYNEQFF
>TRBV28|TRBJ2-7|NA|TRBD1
TGTGCCAGCAGTCGGACAGGCGCTTGGGAGCAGTACTTC
CASSRTGAWEQYF
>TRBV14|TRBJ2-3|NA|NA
TGTGCCAGCAGCAAGGCCAGACATGGCACAGATACGCAGTATTTT
CASSKARHGTDTQYF
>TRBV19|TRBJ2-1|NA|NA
TGTGCCAGTAGTATTCGACGGGACAATGAGCAGTTCTTC
CASSIRRDNEQFF
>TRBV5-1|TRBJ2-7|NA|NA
TGCGCCAGCAGCCTCGACATTTCCTACGAGCAGTACTTC
CASSLDISYEQYF
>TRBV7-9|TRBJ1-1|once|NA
TGTGCCAGCAGCTTTGTGCAGGGGATCCCTGAAGCTTTCTTT
CASSFVQGIPEAFF
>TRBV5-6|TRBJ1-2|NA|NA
TGTGCCAGCAGCTTAGGGGGTACCTATGGCTACACCTTC
CASSLGGTYGYTF
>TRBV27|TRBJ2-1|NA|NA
TGTGCCAGCAGTTTAGGGAGCTCCTACAATGAGCAGTTCTTC
CASSLGSSYNEQFF
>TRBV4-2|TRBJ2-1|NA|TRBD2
TGTGCCAGCAGCCAAGATTACGGGAGGTTCGGCAATGAGCAGTTCTTC
CASSQDYGRFGNEQFF
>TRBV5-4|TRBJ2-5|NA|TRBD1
TGTGCCAGCACCCCCAAAGGGGGCGGGGAGACCCAGTACTTC
CASTPKGGGETQYF
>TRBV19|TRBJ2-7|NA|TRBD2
TGTGCCAGTAGTATCGATAGCGGGAGCTACGAGCAGTACTTC
CASSIDSGSYEQYF
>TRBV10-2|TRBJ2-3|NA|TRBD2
TGCGCCAGCAACCCGACTAGCGGGAACACAGATACGCAGTATTTT
CASNPTSGNTDTQYF
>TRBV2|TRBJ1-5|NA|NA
TGTGCCAGTGGGGGGGTCAATCAGCCCCAGCATTTT
CASGGVNQPQHF
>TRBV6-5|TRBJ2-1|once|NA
TGTGCCAGCAGGGAGGGGCTTACATACAATGAGCAGTTCTTC
CASREGLTYNEQFF
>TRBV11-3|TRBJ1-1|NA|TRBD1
TGTGCCAGCAGCCCGACAGGGGTGAACACTGAAGCTTTCTTT
CASSPTGVNTEAFF